The source of this TCR beta chain is a study of blood T cell repertoires in COVID-19. Clones were read by immunoSEQ multiplex PCR, and TCRdb kept only the in-frame ones, dropping some. The sample lists approximately 350,000 clones, 75% to 90% seen once, with about 5% in the top ten. The germline gives CDR1 MNHEY, CDR2 SVGAGI. Trimming left V 6 bases short and J 6 bases short, with 14 bases between. This CDR3 contains 13 residues. Clinical history reported by participants formed the basis on which cohorts were assigned. Sequences were obtained from PBMCs or T cells enriched from blood (not recorded which). The chain employs TRBV6-5 and TRBJ1-1; D is uncertain. The sequence derives from a woman in her fifties or sixties who had recovered from COVID-19. CDR3 in amino acids: CASSALSASEAFF. The CDR3 coding sequence is TGTGCCAGCAGCGCACTATCGGCTTCTGAAGCTTTCTTT.